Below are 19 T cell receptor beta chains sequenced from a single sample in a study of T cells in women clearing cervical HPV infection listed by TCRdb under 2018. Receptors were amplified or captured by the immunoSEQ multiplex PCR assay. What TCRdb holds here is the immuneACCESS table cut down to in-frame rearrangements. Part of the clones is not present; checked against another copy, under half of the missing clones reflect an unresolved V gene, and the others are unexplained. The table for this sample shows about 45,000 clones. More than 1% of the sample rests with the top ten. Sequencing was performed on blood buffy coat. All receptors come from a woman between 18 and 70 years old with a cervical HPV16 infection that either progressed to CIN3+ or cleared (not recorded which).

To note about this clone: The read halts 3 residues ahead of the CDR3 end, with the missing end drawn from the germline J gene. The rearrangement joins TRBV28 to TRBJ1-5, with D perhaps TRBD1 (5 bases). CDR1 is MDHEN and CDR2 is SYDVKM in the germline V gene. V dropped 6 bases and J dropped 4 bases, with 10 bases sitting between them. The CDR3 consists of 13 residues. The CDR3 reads CASRWGGNQPQHF. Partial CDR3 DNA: TGTGCCAGCAGGTGGGGGGGAAATCAGCCC.

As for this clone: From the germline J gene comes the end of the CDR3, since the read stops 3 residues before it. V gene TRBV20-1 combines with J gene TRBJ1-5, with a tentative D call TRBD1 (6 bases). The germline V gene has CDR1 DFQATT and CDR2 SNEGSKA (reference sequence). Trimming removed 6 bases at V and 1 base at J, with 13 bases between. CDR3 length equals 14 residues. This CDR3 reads CSAEKGGSNQPQHF. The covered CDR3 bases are TGCAGTGCGGAAAAAGGGGGAAGCAATCAGCCC.

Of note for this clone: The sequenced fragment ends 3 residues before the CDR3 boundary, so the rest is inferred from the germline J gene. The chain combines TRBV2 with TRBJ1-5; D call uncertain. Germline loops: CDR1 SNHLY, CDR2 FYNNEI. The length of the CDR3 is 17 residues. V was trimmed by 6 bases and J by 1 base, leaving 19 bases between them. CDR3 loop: CASRASDKGSSNQPQHF. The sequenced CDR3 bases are TGTGCCAGCAGAGCATCCGACAAGGGTTCGAGCAATCAGCCC.

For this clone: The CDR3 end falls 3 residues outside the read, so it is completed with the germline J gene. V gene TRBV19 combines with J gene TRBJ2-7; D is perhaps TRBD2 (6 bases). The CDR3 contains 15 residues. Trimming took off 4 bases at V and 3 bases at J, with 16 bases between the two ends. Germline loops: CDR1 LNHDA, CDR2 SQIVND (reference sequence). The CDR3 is CASSSRVAANYEQYF. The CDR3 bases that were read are TGTGCCAGTAGTAGCCGGGTAGCGGCCAACTACGAG.

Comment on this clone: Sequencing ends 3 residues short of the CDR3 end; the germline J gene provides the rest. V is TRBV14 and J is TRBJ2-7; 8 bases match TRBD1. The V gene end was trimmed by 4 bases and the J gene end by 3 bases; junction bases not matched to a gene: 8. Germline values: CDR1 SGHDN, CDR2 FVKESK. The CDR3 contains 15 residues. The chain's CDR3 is CASSRGQGRHYEQYF. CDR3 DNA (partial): TGTGCCAGCAGCCGAGGACAGGGACGCCACTACGAG.

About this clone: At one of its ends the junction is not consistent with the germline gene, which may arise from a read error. CDR3 region: CSSSPWAGTWLEQFF. Partial CDR3 DNA: TGTTCCAGCTCACCATGGGCAGGGACTTGGCTTGAG. The chain employs TRBV18 and TRBJ2-1; possibly TRBD2 for D (6 bases). The sequence runs out 3 residues before the end of the CDR3; the remainder is reconstructed from the germline J gene. The CDR3 is 15 amino acids. Germline assignment: CDR1 KGHSH and CDR2 LQKENI.

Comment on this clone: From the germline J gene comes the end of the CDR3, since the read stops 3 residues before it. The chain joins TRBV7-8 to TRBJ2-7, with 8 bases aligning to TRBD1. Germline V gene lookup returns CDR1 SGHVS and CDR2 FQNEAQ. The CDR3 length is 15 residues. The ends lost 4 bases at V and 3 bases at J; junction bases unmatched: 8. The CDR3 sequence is CASSSRQGKIYEQYF. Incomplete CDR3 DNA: TGTGCCAGCAGCTCCCGACAGGGGAAAATCTACGAG.

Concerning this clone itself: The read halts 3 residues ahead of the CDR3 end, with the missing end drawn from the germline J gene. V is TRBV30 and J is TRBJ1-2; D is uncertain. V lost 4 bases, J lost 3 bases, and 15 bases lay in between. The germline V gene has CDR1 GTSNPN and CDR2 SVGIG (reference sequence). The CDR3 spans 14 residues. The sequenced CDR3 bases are TGTGCCTGGAAGATTCCCCTGCGGGACTATGGC. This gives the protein CAWKIPLRDYG. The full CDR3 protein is CAWKIPLRDYGYTF.

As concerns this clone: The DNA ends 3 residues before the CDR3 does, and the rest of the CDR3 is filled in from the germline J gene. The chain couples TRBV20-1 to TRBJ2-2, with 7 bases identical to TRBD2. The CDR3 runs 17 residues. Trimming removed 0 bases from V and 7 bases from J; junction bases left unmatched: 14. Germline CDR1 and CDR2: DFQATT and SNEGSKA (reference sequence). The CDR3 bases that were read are TGCAGTGCTAGAGAATCTCGGTCGGGACTATACTTCGGGGAG. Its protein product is CSARESRSGLYFGE. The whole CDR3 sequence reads CSARESRSGLYFGELFF.

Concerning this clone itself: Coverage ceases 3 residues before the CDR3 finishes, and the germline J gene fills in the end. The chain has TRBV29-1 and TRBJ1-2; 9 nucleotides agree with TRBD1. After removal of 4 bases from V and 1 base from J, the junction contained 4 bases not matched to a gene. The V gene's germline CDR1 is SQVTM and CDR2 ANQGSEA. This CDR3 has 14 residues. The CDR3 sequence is CSVVAGQGNYGYTF. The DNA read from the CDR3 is TGCAGCGTTGTCGCGGGACAGGGTAACTATGGC.

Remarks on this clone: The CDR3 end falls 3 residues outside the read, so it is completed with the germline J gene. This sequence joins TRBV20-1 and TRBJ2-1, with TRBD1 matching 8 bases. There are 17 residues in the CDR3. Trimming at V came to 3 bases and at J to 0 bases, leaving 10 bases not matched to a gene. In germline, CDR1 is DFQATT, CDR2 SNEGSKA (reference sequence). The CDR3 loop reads CSASGTGISSSYNEQFF. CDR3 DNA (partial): TGCAGTGCTAGCGGGACAGGCATCAGTAGCTCCTACAATGAG.

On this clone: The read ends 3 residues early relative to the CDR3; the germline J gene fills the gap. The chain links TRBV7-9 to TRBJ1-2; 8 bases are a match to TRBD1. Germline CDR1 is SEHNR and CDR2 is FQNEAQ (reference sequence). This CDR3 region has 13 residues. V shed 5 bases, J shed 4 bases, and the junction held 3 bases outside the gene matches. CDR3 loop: CASSIGTGYGYTF. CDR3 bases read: TGTGCCAGCAGCATAGGGACAGGCTATGGC.

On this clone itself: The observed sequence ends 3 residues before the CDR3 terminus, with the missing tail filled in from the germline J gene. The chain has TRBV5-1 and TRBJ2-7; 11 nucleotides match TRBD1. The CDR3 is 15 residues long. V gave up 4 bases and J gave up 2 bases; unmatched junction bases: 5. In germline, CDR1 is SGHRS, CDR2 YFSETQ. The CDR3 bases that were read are TGCGCCAGCAGCCCCGGGACAGGGGGGCCCTACGAG. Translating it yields CASSPGTGGPYE. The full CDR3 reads CASSPGTGGPYEQYF.

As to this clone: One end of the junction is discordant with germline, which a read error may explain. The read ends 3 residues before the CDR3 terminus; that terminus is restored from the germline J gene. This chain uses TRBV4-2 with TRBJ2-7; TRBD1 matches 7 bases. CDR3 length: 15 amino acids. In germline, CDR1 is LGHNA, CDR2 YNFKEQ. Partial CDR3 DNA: TGCGCCAGCAGCCAAGACCGGGACAGCTCCTACGAG. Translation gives CASSQDRDSSYE. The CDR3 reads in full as CASSQDRDSSYEQYF.

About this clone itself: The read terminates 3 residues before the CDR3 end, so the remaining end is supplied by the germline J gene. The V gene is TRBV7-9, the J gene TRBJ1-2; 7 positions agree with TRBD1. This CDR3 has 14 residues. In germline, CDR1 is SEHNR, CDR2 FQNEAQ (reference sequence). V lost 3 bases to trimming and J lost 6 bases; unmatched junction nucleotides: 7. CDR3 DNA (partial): TGTGCCAGCAGCTTCCCGGGACAGAATGATGGC. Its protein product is CASSFPGQNDG. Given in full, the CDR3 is CASSFPGQNDGYTF.

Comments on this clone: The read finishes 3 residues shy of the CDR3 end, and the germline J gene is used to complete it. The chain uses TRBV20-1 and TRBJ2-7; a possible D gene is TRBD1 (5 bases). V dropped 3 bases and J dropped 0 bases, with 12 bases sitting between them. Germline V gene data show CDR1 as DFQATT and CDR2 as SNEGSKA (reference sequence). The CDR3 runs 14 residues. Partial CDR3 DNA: TGCAGTGCTAGGACAGCCCAAAGCTCCTACGAG. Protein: CSARTAQSSYE. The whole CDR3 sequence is CSARTAQSSYEQYF.

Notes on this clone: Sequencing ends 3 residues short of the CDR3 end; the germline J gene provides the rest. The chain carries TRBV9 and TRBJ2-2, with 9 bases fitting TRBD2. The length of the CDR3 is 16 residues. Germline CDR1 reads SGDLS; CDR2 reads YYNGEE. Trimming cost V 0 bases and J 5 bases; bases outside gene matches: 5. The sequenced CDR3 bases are TGTGCCAGCAGCGTAGGCAGTCTAGCGGGGACCGGGGAG. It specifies CASSVGSLAGTGE. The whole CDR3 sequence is CASSVGSLAGTGELFF. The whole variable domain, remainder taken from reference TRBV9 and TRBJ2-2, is DSGVTQTPKHLITATGQRVTLRCSPRSGDLSVYWYQQSLDQGLQFLIQYYNGEERAKGNILERFSAQQFPDLHSELNLSSLELGDSALYFCASSVGSLAGTGELFFGEGSRLTVL.

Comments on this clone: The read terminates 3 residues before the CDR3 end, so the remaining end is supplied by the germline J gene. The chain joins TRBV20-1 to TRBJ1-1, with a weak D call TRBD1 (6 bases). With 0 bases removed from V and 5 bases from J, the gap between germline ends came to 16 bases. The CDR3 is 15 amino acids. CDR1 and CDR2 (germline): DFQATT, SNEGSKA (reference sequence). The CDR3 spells CSARESGRGGTEAFF. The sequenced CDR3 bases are TGCAGTGCTAGAGAATCTGGCAGGGGAGGGACTGAA.

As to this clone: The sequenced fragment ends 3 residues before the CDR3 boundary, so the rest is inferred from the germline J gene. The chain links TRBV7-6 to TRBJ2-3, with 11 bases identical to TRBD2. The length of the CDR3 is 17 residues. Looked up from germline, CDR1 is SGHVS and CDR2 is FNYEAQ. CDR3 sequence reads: CASSHISLAGGGETQYF. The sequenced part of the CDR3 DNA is TGTGCCAGCAGCCACATCTCCCTAGCGGGGGGTGGTGAGACG.